The 17 T cell receptor beta chains below all came from one sample that was sequenced in a study of persistence of HIV-infected CD4 T cells. These receptors lack a known antigen. Nonspecific anti-CD3/anti-CD28 bead stimulation represents the broad CD4+ T cell repertoire. CD4+ T cells upregulating both CD40 ligand and CD69 were sorted as responding cells. This was the immunoSEQ version 4 assay in survey mode. Produced via immunoSEQ multiplex PCR; TCRdb's table is partial and in-frame only. The repertoire holds under 50,000 clones, with just under 90% as singletons. Here the sequenced sample was CD4+ T cells sorted from PBMCs after roughly 18-hour stimulation, taken from a patient who received antiretroviral therapy. Receptors were obtained from an adult woman with HIV who was CMV-seropositive.

This chain uses TRBV5-6 with TRBJ1-2; D perhaps matches TRBD1 (5 bases). Per germline, CDR1 SGHDT and CDR2 YYEEEE. The CDR3 totals 13 residues. V dropped 1 base and J dropped 6 bases, with 10 bases sitting between them. CDR3 nucleotides: TGTGCCAGCAGCTTGCAGGGCCTAAATGGCTACACCTTC. Encoded protein: CASSLQGLNGYTF.

The CDR3 bases are TGTGCCAGCAGCTTAGGGGGGCGCACTGAAGCTTTCTTT. Encoded protein: CASSLGGRTEAFF. The V call is TRBV7-2, the J call TRBJ1-1; D may be TRBD1 (6 bases). This CDR3 is 13 amino acids long. The germline CDR1 and CDR2 sequences are SGHTA and FQGNSA. The V gene lost 1 base and the J gene lost 4 bases, with 7 bases spanning the gap.

This CDR3 reads CASSVTMGVGTQYF. CDR3 sequence (DNA): TGTGCCAGCAGCGTAACGATGGGGGTAGGGACGCAGTATTTT. This sequence joins TRBV9 and TRBJ2-3; TRBD1 or TRBD2 may be the D gene (5 bases each). There are 14 residues in the CDR3. Trimming removed 1 base at V and 9 bases at J, with 15 bases between. The V gene's germline CDR1 is SGDLS and CDR2 YYNGEE.

The chain uses TRBV3-1 (or the pseudogene TRBV3-2) and TRBJ1-2; 11 nucleotides agree with TRBD1. Unmatched junction bases numbered 9, after V lost 4 bases and J lost 11 bases. CDR3 length equals 14 residues. The germline V gene encodes CDR1 LGHDT and CDR2 YNNKEL (reference sequence). In nucleotides, the CDR3 is TGTGCCAGCAGCCCCCAACCGGGACAGGGGGTGTACACCTTC. As protein: CASSPQPGQGVYTF.

The rearrangement joins TRBV28 to TRBJ1-5, with 8 bases matching TRBD1. With 4 bases clipped from V and 6 bases from J, the junction kept 2 bases outside the gene matches. Germline loops: CDR1 MDHEN, CDR2 SYDVKM. The CDR3 runs 13 residues. As DNA, the CDR3 is TGTGCCAGCAGTTCGACAGGGGCTCAGCCCCAGCATTTT. This gives the protein CASSSTGAQPQHF.

CDR3 DNA sequence: TGCAGCGTTGAAGATCGAGCGAGCGGGACGTACACTGAAGCTTTCTTT. As protein: CSVEDRASGTYTEAFF. V is TRBV29-1 and J is TRBJ1-1, with D possibly being TRBD1 (5 bases). Germline loops: CDR1 SQVTM, CDR2 ANQGSEA. Trimming shortened V by 0 bases and J by 3 bases, and 17 bases separated the two germline ends. The CDR3 spans 16 residues.

This chain connects TRBV7-3 to TRBJ2-1, with D tentatively TRBD2 (7 bases). Trimming pared 0 bases from V and 7 bases from J, leaving 25 bases between. This CDR3 is 19 amino acids long. CDR1 and CDR2 from the germline V gene are SGHTA and FQGTGA. This CDR3 is CASSLTLWGGRKGRNEQFF. The CDR3 DNA reads as TGTGCCAGCAGCTTAACCCTTTGGGGGGGGCGGAAGGGCCGGAATGAGCAGTTCTTC.

This chain links TRBV6-6 with TRBJ1-2; D perhaps matches TRBD1 (6 bases). This CDR3 is 13 amino acids long. Germline CDR1 and CDR2: MNHNY and SVGAGI (reference sequence). V dropped 7 bases and J dropped 4 bases, with 13 bases sitting between them. The CDR3 region is CASNTGGVYGYTF. The CDR3 coding sequence is TGTGCCAGCAACACCGGGGGCGTCTATGGCTACACCTTC.

This clone was recorded only once. For the CDR3, the DNA is TGTGCCAGCAGCGTAGGAGGTCAGGGGGGGACTGAAGCTTTCTTT. This translates into CASSVGGQGGTEAFF. The chain couples TRBV9 to TRBJ1-1; TRBD1 matches 7 bases. V shed 0 bases and J 5 bases; nucleotides not matched to a gene: 7. There are 15 residues in the CDR3. Germline lookup yields CDR1 SGDLS and CDR2 YYNGEE.

CDR3 in amino acids: CASGDGATDTQYF. The CDR3 DNA follows: TGCGCCAGTGGAGACGGGGCGACAGATACGCAGTATTTT. This chain links TRBV5-1 with TRBJ2-3; D tentatively reads TRBD1 or TRBD2 (5 bases each). Germline V gives CDR1 SGHRS, CDR2 YFSETQ. CDR3 length: 13 residues. The V and J ends lost 8 bases and 3 bases respectively, with 13 bases between them.

This clone was seen only once. The chain links TRBV28 to TRBJ2-5; D tentatively reads TRBD1 or TRBD2 (5 bases each). The CDR3 consists of 16 residues. CDR1 is MDHEN and CDR2 is SYDVKM in the germline V gene. Trimming removed 4 bases from V and 5 bases from J, with 20 bases in between. The CDR3 coding sequence is TGTGCCAGCAGTTCCTCCCCCCCTGGCAGGGAGGAGACCCAGTACTTC. It encodes CASSSSPPGREETQYF.

CDR3 sequence: CASSEIRQPQHF. Written as DNA, the CDR3 is TGCGCCAGCAGTGAGATACGGCAGCCCCAGCATTTT. The chain uses TRBV10-2 and TRBJ1-5, with no clear D. V was pared by 2 bases and J by 7 bases, with 6 bases between. Germline CDR1 WSHSY, CDR2 SAAADI. There are 12 residues in the CDR3.

The chain recombines TRBV20-1 with TRBJ1-1; D possibly corresponds to TRBD1 (6 bases). Germline-derived CDR1 and CDR2 are DFQATT and SNEGSKA (reference sequence). This CDR3 comprises 15 residues. Trimming pared 3 bases from V and 4 bases from J, leaving 18 bases between. CDR3 loop: CSASDRSLVRTEAFF. In DNA, the CDR3 is TGCAGTGCTAGTGACAGGTCACTAGTTCGCACTGAAGCTTTCTTT.

The V call is TRBV12-3 or TRBV12-4, the J call TRBJ2-5, with D unclear. V shed 3 bases and J shed 5 bases, with 7 bases lying between them. The length of the CDR3 is 12 residues. CDR3 nucleotide sequence: TGTGCCAGCAGTTTGTCGGTGGAGACCCAGTACTTC. Translating gives CASSLSVETQYF.

The rearrangement uses TRBV30 and TRBJ1-1; D call uncertain. Germline CDR1 GTSNPN, CDR2 SVGIG (reference sequence). The CDR3 is 16 residues long. The V and J ends lost 6 bases and 0 bases respectively, with 20 bases between them. The CDR3 sequence is CACCVRANRVNTEAFF. The CDR3 DNA is TGTGCCTGTTGCGTACGGGCCAATAGAGTGAACACTGAAGCTTTCTTT.

This chain links TRBV19 with TRBJ2-3; TRBD1 is a possible D gene (6 bases). The germline gives CDR1 LNHDA, CDR2 SQIVND (reference sequence). Trimming took off 6 bases at V and 3 bases at J, with 10 bases between the two ends. The CDR3 runs to 13 residues. The CDR3 DNA sequence: TGTGCCAGTAGGCCCGGGACAACAGATACGCAGTATTTT. It yields the protein CASRPGTTDTQYF.

V gene TRBV5-1 combines with J gene TRBJ2-7; weak D call: TRBD1 (6 bases). V was trimmed by 0 bases and J by 0 bases, leaving 16 bases between them. There are 17 residues in the CDR3. Germline-derived CDR1 and CDR2 are SGHRS and YFSETQ. CDR3 loop: CASSLGGLGPSSYEQYF. The CDR3 bases are TGCGCCAGCAGCTTGGGGGGGCTTGGGCCCAGCTCCTACGAGCAGTACTTC.